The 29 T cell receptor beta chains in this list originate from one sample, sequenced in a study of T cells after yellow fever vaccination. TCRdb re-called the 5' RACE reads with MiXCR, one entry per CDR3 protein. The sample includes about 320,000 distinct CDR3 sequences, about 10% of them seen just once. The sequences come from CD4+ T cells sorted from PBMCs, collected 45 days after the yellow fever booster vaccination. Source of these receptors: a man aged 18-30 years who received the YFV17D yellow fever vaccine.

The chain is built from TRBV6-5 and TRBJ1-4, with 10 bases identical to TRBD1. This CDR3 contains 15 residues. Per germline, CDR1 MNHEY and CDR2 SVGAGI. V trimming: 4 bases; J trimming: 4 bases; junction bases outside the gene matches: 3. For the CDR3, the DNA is TGTGCCAGCAGTTCCTGGACAGGGGGTAATGAAAAACTGTTTTTT. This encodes CASSSWTGGNEKLFF.

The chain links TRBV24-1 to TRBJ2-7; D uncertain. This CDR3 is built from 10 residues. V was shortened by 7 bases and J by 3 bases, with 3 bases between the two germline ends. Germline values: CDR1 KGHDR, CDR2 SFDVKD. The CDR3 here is CATRDYEQYV. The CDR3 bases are TGTGCCACCAGGGACTACGAGCAGTACGTC.

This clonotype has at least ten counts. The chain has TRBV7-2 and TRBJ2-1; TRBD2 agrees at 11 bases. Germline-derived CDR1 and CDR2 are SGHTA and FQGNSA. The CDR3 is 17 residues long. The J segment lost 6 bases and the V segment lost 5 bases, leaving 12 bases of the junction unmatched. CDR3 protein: CASSPFLLTSGGNEQFF. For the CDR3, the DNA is TGTGCCAGCAGCCCATTTCTCCTAACTAGCGGGGGCAATGAGCAGTTCTTC.

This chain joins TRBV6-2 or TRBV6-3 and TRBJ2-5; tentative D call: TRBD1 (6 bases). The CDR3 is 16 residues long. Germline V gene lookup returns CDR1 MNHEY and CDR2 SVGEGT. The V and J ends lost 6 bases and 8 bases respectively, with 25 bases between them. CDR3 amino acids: CASSRRSHRADSTQYF. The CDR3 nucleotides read TGTGCCAGCAGCCGAAGGTCCCACAGGGCGGACTCAACCCAGTACTTC.

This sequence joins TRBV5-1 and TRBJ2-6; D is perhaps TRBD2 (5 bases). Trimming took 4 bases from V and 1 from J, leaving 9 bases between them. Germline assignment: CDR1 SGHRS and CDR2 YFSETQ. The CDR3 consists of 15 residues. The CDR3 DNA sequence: TGCGCCAGCAGCGAGAGGGTATCTGGGGCCAACGTCCTGACTTTC. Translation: CASSERVSGANVLTF.

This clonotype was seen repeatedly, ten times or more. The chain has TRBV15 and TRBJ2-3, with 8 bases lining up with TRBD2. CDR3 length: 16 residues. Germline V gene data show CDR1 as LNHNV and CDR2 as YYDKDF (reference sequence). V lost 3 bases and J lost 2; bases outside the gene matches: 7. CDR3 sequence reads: CATSRDLAGNTDTQYF. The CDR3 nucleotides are TGTGCCACCAGCAGGGATCTAGCGGGCAACACAGATACGCAGTATTTT. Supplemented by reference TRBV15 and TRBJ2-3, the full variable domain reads DAMVIQNPRYQVTQFGKPVTLSCSQTLNHNVMYWYQQKSSQAPKLLFHYYDKDFNNEADTPDNFQSRRPNTSFCFLDIRSPGLGDTAMYLCATSRDLAGNTDTQYFGPGTRLTVL.

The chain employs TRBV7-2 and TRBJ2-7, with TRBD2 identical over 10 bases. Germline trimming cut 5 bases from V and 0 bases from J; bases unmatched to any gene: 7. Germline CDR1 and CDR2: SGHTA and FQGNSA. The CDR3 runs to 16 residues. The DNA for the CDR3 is TGTGCCAGCAGCCTGAATAGCGGGGGGAGCTCCTACGAGCAGTACTTC. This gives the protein CASSLNSGGSSYEQYF.

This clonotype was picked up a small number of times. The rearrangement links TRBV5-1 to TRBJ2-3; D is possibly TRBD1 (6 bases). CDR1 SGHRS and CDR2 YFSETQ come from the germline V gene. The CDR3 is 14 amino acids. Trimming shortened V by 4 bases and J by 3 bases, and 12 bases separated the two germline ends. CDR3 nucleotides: TGCGCCAGCAGCCCGGGACAATGGACAGATACGCAGTATTTT. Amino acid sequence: CASSPGQWTDTQYF.

The CDR3 loop reads CASSYSPTGSGNTIYF. CDR3 DNA sequence: TGTGCCAGCAGTTACTCGCCTACAGGGTCTGGAAACACCATATATTTT. The chain couples TRBV6-5 to TRBJ1-3, with a weak D call TRBD1 (6 bases). This CDR3 is 16 amino acids long. In germline, CDR1 is MNHEY, CDR2 SVGAGI. The V gene lost 0 bases and the J gene lost 1 base, with 10 bases spanning the gap.

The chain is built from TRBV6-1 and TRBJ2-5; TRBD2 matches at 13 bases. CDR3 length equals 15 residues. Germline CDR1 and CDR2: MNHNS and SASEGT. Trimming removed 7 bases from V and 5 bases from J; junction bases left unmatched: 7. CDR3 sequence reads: CASIQGLAGVETQYF. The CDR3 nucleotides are TGTGCCAGCATCCAAGGACTAGCGGGGGTGGAGACCCAGTACTTC.

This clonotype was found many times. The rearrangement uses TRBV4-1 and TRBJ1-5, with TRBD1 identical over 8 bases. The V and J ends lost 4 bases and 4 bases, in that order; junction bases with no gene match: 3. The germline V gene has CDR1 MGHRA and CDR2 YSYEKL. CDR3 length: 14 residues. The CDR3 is CASSRTGPNQPQHF. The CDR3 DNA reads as TGCGCCAGCAGCCGGACAGGGCCTAATCAGCCCCAGCATTTT.

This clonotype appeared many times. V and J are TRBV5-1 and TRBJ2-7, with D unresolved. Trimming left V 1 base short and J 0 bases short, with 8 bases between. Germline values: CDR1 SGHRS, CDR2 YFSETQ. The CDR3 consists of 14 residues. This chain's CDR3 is CASSLSGYSYEQYF. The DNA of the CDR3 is TGCGCCAGCAGCTTGAGTGGTTACTCCTACGAGCAGTACTTC.

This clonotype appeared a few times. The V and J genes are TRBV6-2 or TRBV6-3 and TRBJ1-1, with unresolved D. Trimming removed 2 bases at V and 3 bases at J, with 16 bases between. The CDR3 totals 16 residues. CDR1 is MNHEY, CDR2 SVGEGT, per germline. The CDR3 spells CASSYKKGTAYTEAFF. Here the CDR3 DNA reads TGTGCCAGCAGTTACAAAAAGGGCACGGCGTACACTGAAGCTTTCTTT.

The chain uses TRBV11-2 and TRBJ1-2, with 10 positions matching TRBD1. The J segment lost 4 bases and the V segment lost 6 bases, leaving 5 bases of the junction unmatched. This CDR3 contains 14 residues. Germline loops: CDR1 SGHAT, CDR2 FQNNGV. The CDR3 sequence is CASSGTGVPYGYTF. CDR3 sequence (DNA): TGTGCCAGCAGTGGGACAGGGGTCCCCTATGGCTACACCTTC.

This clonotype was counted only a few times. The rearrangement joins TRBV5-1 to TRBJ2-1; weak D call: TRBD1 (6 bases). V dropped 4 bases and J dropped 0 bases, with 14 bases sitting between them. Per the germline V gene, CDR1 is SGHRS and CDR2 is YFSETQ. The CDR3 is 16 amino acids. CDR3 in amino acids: CASSPDGQSSYNEQFF. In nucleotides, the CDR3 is TGCGCCAGCAGCCCCGATGGACAGAGCTCCTACAATGAGCAGTTCTTC.

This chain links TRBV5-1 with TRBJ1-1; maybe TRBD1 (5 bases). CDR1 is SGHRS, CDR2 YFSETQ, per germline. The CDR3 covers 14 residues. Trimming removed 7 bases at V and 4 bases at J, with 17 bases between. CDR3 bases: TGCGCCAGCGAGTACGGAACGGGGGGCACTGAAGCTTTCTTT. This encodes CASEYGTGGTEAFF.

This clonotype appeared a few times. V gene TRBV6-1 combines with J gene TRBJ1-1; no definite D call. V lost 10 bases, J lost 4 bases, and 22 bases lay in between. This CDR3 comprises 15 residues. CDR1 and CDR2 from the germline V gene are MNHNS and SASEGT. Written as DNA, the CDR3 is TGTGCCACCTGGTATAATTGGGCGCGGAGCACTGAAGCTTTCTTT. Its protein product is CATWYNWARSTEAFF.

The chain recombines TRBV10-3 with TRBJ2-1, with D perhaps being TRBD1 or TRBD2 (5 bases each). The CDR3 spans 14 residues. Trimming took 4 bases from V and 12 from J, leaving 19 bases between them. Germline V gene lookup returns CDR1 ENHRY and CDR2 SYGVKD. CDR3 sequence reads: CAISARDPRSVQFF. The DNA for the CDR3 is TGTGCCATCAGTGCCCGGGACCCCAGATCCGTGCAGTTCTTC.

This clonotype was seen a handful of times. Here the CDR3 reads CASRRTGGETEAFF. CDR3 sequence (DNA): TGTGCCAGCAGGCGGACAGGGGGGGAGACTGAAGCTTTCTTT. This rearrangement joins TRBV12-3 or TRBV12-4 to TRBJ1-1, with 10 bases matching TRBD1. Unmatched junction bases numbered 6, after V lost 6 bases and J lost 5 bases. CDR3 size: 14 residues.

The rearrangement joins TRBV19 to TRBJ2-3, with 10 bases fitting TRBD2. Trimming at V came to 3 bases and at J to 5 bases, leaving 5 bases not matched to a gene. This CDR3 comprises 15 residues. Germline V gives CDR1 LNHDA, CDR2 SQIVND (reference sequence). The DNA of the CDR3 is TGTGCCAGTAGTATCAGCGGGGGGGTTGGAGATACGCAGTATTTT. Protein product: CASSISGGVGDTQYF.

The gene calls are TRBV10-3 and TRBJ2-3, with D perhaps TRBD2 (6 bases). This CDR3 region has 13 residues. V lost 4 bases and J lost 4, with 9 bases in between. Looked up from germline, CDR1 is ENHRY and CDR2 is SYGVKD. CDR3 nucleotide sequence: TGTGCCATCAGTGTAGGAGGGCCAGATACGCAGTATTTT. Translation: CAISVGGPDTQYF.

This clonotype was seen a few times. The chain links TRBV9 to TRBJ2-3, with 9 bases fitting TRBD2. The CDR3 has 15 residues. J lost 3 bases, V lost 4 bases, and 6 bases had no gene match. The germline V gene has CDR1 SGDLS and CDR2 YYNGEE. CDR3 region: CASSPTSGTTDTQYF. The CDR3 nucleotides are TGTGCCAGCAGCCCGACTAGCGGTACTACAGATACGCAGTATTTT. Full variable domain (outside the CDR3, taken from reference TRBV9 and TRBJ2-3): DSGVTQTPKHLITATGQRVTLRCSPRSGDLSVYWYQQSLDQGLQFLIQYYNGEERAKGNILERFSAQQFPDLHSELNLSSLELGDSALYFCASSPTSGTTDTQYFGPGTRLTVL.

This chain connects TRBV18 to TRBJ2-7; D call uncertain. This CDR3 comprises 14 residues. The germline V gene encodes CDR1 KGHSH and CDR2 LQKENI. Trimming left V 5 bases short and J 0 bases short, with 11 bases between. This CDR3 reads CASSKNLSSYEQYF. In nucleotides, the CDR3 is TGTGCCAGCTCAAAAAACTTGAGCTCCTACGAGCAGTACTTC.

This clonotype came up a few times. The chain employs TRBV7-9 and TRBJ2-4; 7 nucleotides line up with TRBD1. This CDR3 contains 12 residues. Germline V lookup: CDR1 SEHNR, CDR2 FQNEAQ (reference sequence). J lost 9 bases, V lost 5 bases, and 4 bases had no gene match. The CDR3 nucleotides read TGTGCCAGCAGCATACAGGGGACCATTCAGTACTTC. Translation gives CASSIQGTIQYF. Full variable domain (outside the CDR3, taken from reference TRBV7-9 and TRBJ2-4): DTGVSQNPRHKITKRGQNVTFRCDPISEHNRLYWYRQTLGQGPEFLTYFQNEAQLEKSRLLSDRFSAERPKGSFSTLEIQRTEQGDSAMYLCASSIQGTIQYFGAGTRLSVL.

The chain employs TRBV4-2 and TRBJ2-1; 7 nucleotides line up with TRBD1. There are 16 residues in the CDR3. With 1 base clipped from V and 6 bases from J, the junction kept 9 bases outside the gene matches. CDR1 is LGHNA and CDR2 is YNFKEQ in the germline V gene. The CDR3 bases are TGTGCCAGCAGCCAAGGATCCCTCAGGGGGACCAATGAGCAGTTCTTC. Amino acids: CASSQGSLRGTNEQFF.

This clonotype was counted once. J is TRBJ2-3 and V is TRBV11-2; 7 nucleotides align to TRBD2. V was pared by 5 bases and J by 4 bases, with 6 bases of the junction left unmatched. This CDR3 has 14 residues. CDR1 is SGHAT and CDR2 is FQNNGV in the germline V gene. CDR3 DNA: TGTGCCAGCAGCCCACCCGGGGGGTCAGATACGCAGTATTTT. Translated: CASSPPGGSDTQYF.

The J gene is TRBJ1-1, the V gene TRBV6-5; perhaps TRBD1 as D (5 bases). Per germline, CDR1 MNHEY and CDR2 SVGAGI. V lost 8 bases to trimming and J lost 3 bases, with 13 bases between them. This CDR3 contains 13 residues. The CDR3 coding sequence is TGTGCCAGCTTCACGGGGGAATACACTGAAGCTTTCTTT. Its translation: CASFTGEYTEAFF.

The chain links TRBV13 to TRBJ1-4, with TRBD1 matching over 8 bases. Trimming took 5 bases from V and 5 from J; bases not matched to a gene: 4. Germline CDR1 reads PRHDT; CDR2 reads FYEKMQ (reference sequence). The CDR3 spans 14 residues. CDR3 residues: CASSARQGNEKLFF. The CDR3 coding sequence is TGTGCCAGCAGCGCTCGACAGGGGAATGAAAAACTGTTTTTT.

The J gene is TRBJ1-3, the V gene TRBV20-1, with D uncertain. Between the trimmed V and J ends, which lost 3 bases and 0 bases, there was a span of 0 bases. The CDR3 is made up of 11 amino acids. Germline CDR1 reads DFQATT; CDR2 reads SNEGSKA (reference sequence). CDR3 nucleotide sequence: TGCAGTGCTAGCTCTGGAAACACCATATATTTT. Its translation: CSASSGNTIYF.